Each of the 19 T cell receptor beta chains below was sequenced from the same sample in a study of blood T cell repertoires in COVID-19. Produced via immunoSEQ multiplex PCR; TCRdb's table is partial and in-frame only. The table shows some 200,000 clones, with about 79% occurring only once. Specimen: peripheral blood. The receptors were gathered from a man between 45 and 60 years old with active or convalescent COVID-19.

The chain couples TRBV4-3 to TRBJ2-2; weak D call: TRBD1 (6 bases). This CDR3 has 15 residues. The V end lost 0 bases, the J end lost 7 bases, and 12 bases lay between the germline ends. Per germline, CDR1 LGHNA and CDR2 YSLEER. CDR3: CASSQDLGAGGELFF. As DNA, the CDR3 is TGCGCCAGCAGCCAAGATTTGGGGGCGGGCGGGGAGCTGTTTTTT.

This clone has only a few counts. The chain combines TRBV28 with TRBJ1-2; TRBD1 is a possible D gene (6 bases). CDR1 and CDR2 from the germline V gene are MDHEN and SYDVKM. The CDR3 length is 12 residues. V was trimmed by 11 bases and J by 6 bases, leaving 16 bases between them. In DNA, the CDR3 is TGTGCCGAACGGGGGGCAGGGGATGGCTACACCTTC. Translation: CAERGAGDGYTF.

The chain is built from TRBV7-6 and TRBJ2-2; 10 bases are a match to TRBD2. Germline CDR1 and CDR2: SGHVS and FNYEAQ. Unmatched junction bases numbered 5, after V lost 4 bases and J lost 6 bases. The CDR3 covers 15 residues. CDR3 in amino acids: CASSSLAGGAGELFF. The DNA for the CDR3 is TGTGCCAGCAGCTCTTTAGCGGGAGGCGCCGGGGAGCTGTTTTTT. Looking up the rest from reference TRBV7-6 and TRBJ2-2 gives the full variable domain: GAGVSQSPRYKVTKRGQDVALRCDPISGHVSLYWYRQALGQGPEFLTYFNYEAQQDKSGLPNDRFSAERPEGSISTLTIQRTEQRDSAMYRCASSSLAGGAGELFFGEGSRLTVL.

This chain joins TRBV6-2 or TRBV6-3 and TRBJ1-1; 7 bases are a match to TRBD1. Germline V CDR1 and CDR2: MNHEY, SVGEGT. The CDR3 is 16 residues long. V was clipped by 4 bases and J by 0 bases; unmatched bases: 8. The CDR3 DNA sequence: TGTGCCAGCAGTTGGTCGGACAGGACGATGAACACTGAAGCTTTCTTT. It yields the protein CASSWSDRTMNTEAFF.

The V call is TRBV4-1, the J call TRBJ2-1; 8 nucleotides align to TRBD1. This CDR3 region has 15 residues. The J segment lost 11 bases and the V segment lost 6 bases, leaving 15 bases of the junction unmatched. The V gene's germline CDR1 is MGHRA and CDR2 YSYEKL. CDR3 protein: CASSIDRGRGMKQFF. The CDR3 DNA reads as TGCGCCAGCAGTATTGACAGGGGAAGGGGAATGAAGCAGTTCTTC.

The CDR3, as DNA: TGTGCCAGCAGCCCTAATAGAGGGGGTACTGAAGCTTTCTTT. Its translation: CASSPNRGGTEAFF. This chain links TRBV27 with TRBJ1-1; D perhaps matches TRBD1 (6 bases). The length of the CDR3 is 14 residues. CDR1 and CDR2 from the germline V gene are MNHEY and SMNVEV (reference sequence). Trimming removed 6 bases from V and 5 bases from J, with 16 bases in between.

J is TRBJ1-3 and V is TRBV19; possibly TRBD1 for D (6 bases). Germline CDR1 is LNHDA and CDR2 is SQIVND (reference sequence). V was clipped by 5 bases and J by 5 bases, with 19 bases between them. CDR3 length equals 16 residues. DNA of the CDR3: TGTGCCAGTAGTCCCGGAGCGACAGGAAAGAGAAACACCATATATTTT. Residues: CASSPGATGKRNTIYF.

This clone has only one observation. The chain joins TRBV28 to TRBJ1-1; D unresolved. V lost 2 bases and J lost 1, with 5 bases in between. Germline V lookup: CDR1 MDHEN, CDR2 SYDVKM. The CDR3 runs 13 residues. CDR3 in amino acids: CASSLEENTEAFF. CDR3 bases: TGTGCCAGCAGTTTAGAGGAGAACACTGAAGCTTTCTTT. The whole variable domain, filled in from reference TRBV28 and TRBJ1-1, reads DVKVTQSSRYLVKRTGEKVFLECVQDMDHENMFWYRQDPGLGLRLIYFSYDVKMKEKGDIPEGYSVSREKKERFSLILESASTNQTSMYLCASSLEENTEAFFGQGTRLTVV.

The chain links TRBV19 to TRBJ2-2; 12 positions agree with TRBD2. CDR1 and CDR2 (germline): LNHDA, SQIVND (reference sequence). V dropped 6 bases and J dropped 4; count of bases not matched to a gene: 9. This CDR3 is 17 amino acids long. CDR3 sequence (DNA): TGTGCCAGTAGCAGGGACGCGGGACTAGCGGGCACCGGGGAGCTGTTTTTT. The encoded protein is CASSRDAGLAGTGELFF.

The rearrangement links TRBV7-2 to TRBJ1-2, with D perhaps matching TRBD1 (6 bases). The CDR3 has 13 amino acids. Between the trimmed V and J ends, which lost 1 base and 5 bases, there was a span of 8 bases. The germline gives CDR1 SGHTA, CDR2 FQGNSA. The CDR3 sequence: CASSLGTGYGYTF. As DNA, the CDR3 is TGTGCCAGCAGCTTAGGTACAGGGTATGGCTACACCTTC.

This clone came up once. The V gene is TRBV5-6, the J gene TRBJ2-1; TRBD2 aligns across 9 bases. The trim removed 4 bases at V and 0 bases at J, leaving 5 bases unmatched. The CDR3 covers 16 residues. Germline V gene sequence: CDR1 SGHDT, CDR2 YYEEEE. DNA of the CDR3: TGTGCCAGCAGCCTAAGCGGGGGGAGCTCCTACAATGAGCAGTTCTTC. This sequence encodes CASSLSGGSSYNEQFF.

The J gene is TRBJ2-5, the V gene TRBV29-1; D is unclear. Trimming left V 7 bases short and J 7 bases short, with 13 bases between. The CDR3 extends over 11 amino acids. Germline-derived CDR1 and CDR2 are SQVTM and ANQGSEA. CDR3 nucleotides: TGCAGCGCCGCTGTAGTTGGGACCCAGTACTTC. Amino acids: CSAAVVGTQYF.

The genes are TRBV9 and TRBJ1-3; 8 bases fit TRBD1. The CDR3 runs 15 residues. After removal of 3 bases from V and 0 bases from J, the junction contained 2 bases not matched to a gene. From germline, CDR1 is SGDLS and CDR2 YYNGEE. In nucleotides, the CDR3 is TGTGCCAGCAGCGCGGGACAGGCCTCTGGAAACACCATATATTTT. Amino acids: CASSAGQASGNTIYF.

The chain combines TRBV20-1 with TRBJ2-1, with D tentatively TRBD2 (6 bases). CDR3 size: 15 residues. V dropped 3 bases and J dropped 2 bases, with 14 bases sitting between them. CDR1 and CDR2 (germline): DFQATT, SNEGSKA (reference sequence). CDR3 DNA sequence: TGCAGTGCTAGTGGGTCGGGAGTCGCCTACAATGAGCAGTTCTTC. It translates to CSASGSGVAYNEQFF.

This chain joins TRBV5-1 and TRBJ1-6, with 9 bases fitting TRBD1. Germline CDR1 SGHRS, CDR2 YFSETQ. The CDR3 contains 15 residues. The junction had 8 bases not matched to a gene; V was cut back by 3 bases and J by 10 bases. The chain's CDR3 is CASSSSDRGNSPLHF. CDR3 sequence (DNA): TGCGCCAGCAGCTCGTCAGACAGGGGGAACTCACCCCTCCACTTT.

This chain uses TRBV7-7 with TRBJ2-7, with 7 bases lining up with TRBD2. Germline V gene sequence: CDR1 SSHAT, CDR2 FNYEAQ (reference sequence). After removal of 10 bases from V and 4 bases from J, the junction contained 16 bases not matched to a gene. This CDR3 has 15 residues. The CDR3 is CAIPLLREGFYEQYF. The CDR3 nucleotides are TGTGCCATCCCCCTACTGAGGGAGGGTTTTTACGAGCAGTACTTC.

This chain links TRBV19 with TRBJ1-1, with TRBD1 matching over 7 bases. V lost 6 bases to trimming and J lost 7 bases; unmatched junction nucleotides: 8. Germline assignment: CDR1 LNHDA and CDR2 SQIVND (reference sequence). This CDR3 spans 13 amino acids. The CDR3 loop is CASRTGTENEAFF. In DNA, the CDR3 is TGTGCCAGTAGAACCGGGACAGAAAATGAAGCTTTCTTT.

The CDR3 sequence: CASSPLQGGLSGNTIYF. CDR3 DNA sequence: TGTGCCAGCTCACCTTTACAGGGGGGACTCTCTGGAAACACCATATATTTT. The chain combines TRBV18 with TRBJ1-3; 8 bases are shared with TRBD1. Looked up from germline, CDR1 is KGHSH and CDR2 is LQKENI. The V and J ends lost 3 bases and 0 bases, in that order; junction bases with no gene match: 7. The CDR3 has 17 amino acids.

The rearrangement uses TRBV21-1 and TRBJ2-5; the table's D call, TRBD1, was not checked against the DNA. TRBV21-1 is termed a pseudogene. The CDR3 contains 17 residues. CDR3 residues: CASSKRPPGGAGETQYF. The CDR3 DNA sequence: TGTGCCAGCAGCAAGCGGCCCCCAGGGGGCGCGGGAGAGACCCAGTACTTC.